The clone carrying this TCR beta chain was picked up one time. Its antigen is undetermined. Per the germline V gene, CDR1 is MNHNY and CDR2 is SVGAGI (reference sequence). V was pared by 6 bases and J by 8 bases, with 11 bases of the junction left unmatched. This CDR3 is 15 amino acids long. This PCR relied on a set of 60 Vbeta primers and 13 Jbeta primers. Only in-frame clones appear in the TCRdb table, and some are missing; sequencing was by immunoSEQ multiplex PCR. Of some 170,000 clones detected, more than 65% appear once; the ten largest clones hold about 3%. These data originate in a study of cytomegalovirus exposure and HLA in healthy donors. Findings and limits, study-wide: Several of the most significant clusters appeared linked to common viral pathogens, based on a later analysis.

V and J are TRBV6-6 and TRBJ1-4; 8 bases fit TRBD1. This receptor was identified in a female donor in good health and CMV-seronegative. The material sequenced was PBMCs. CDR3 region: CASRPPTGEGEKLFF. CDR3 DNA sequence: TGTGCCAGCAGACCCCCGACAGGGGAGGGGGAAAAACTGTTTTTT.